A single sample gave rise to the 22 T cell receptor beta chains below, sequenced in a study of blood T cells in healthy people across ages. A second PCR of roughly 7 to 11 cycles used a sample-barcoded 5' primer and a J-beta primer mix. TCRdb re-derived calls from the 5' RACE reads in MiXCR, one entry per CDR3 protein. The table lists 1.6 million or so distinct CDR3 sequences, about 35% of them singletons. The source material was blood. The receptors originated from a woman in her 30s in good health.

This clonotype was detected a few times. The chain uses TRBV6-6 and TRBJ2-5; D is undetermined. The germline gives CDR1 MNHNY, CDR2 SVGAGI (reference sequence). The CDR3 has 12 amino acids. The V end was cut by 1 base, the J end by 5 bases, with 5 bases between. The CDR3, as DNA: TGTGCCAGCAGTTACTTCGCGGAGACCCAGTACTTC. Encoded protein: CASSYFAETQYF.

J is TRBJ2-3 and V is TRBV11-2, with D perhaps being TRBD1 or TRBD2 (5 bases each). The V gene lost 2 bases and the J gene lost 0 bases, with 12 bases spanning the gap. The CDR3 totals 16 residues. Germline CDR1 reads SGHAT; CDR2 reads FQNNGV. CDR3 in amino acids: CASSLNGAGSTDTQYF. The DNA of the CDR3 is TGTGCCAGCAGCTTAAATGGGGCGGGTAGCACAGATACGCAGTATTTT. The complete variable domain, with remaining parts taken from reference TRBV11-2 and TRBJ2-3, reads EAGVAQSPRYKIIEKRQSVAFWCNPISGHATLYWYQQILGQGPKLLIQFQNNGVVDDSQLPKDRFSAERLKGVDSTLKIQPAKLEDSAVYLCASSLNGAGSTDTQYFGPGTRLTVL.

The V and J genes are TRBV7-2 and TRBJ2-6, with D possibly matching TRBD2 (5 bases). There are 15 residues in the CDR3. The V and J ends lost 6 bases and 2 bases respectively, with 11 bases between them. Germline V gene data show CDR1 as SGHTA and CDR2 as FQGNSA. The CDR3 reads CASRGDIAGANVLTF. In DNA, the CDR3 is TGTGCCAGCAGGGGAGATATAGCTGGGGCCAACGTCCTGACTTTC.

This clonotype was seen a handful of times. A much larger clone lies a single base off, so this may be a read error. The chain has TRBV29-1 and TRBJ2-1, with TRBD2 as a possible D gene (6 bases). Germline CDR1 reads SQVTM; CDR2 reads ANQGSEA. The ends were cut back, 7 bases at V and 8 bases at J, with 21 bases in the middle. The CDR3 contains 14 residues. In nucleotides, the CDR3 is TGCAGCGCTGATCCCTGGGAGGCAGGGTATGAGCAGTTCTTC. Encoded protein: CSADPWEAGYEQFF.

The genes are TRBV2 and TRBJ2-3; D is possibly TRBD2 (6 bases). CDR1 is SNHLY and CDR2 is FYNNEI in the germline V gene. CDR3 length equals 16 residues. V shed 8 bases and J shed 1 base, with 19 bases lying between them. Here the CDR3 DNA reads TGTGCCAGCGATACCGGGACTGAGGCGGGCACAGATACGCAGTATTTT. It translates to CASDTGTEAGTDTQYF.

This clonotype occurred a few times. This CDR3 is CSARDRSGASYEQYF. DNA for the CDR3: TGCAGTGCTAGGGATAGGAGCGGGGCCTCCTACGAGCAGTACTTC. The chain is built from TRBV20-1 and TRBJ2-4; 7 nucleotides line up with TRBD2. The J call may be faulty, since TRBJ2-7 better matches the DNA end. The CDR3 length is 15 residues. Germline V lookup: CDR1 DFQATT, CDR2 SNEGSKA (reference sequence).

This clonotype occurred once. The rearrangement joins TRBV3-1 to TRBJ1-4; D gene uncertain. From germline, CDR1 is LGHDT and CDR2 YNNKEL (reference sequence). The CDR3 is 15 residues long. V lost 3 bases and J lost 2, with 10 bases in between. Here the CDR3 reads CASSQGGQTNEKLFF. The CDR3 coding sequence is TGTGCCAGCAGCCAGGGAGGGCAGACTAATGAAAAACTGTTTTTT.

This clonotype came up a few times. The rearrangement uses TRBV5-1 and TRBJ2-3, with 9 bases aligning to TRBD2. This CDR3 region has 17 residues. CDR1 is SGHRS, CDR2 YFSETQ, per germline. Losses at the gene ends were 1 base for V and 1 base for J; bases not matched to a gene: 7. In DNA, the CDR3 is TGCGCCAGCAGCTTGTCGGGGACTAGCTATGGCACAGATACGCAGTATTTT. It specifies CASSLSGTSYGTDTQYF.

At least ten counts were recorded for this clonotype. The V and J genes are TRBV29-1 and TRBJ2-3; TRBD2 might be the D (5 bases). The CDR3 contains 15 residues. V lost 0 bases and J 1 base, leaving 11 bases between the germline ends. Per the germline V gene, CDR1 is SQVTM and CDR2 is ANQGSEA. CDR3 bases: TGCAGCGTTGAAGATACTAGAGCAGGCACAGATACGCAGTATTTT. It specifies CSVEDTRAGTDTQYF.

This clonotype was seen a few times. The CDR3 loop reads CASSQDRGVTDTQYF. CDR3 nucleotides: TGCGCCAGCAGCCAAGATCGAGGGGTGACAGATACGCAGTATTTT. This chain connects TRBV4-1 to TRBJ2-3; D possibly uses TRBD1 or TRBD2 (5 bases each). With 0 bases removed from V and 3 bases from J, the gap between germline ends came to 10 bases. CDR1 is MGHRA and CDR2 is YSYEKL in the germline V gene. This CDR3 is built from 15 residues.

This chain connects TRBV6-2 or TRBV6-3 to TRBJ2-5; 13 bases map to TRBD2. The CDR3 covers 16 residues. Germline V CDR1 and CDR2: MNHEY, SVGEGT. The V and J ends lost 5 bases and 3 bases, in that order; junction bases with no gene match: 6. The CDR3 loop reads CASSTPGLAGKETQYF. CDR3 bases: TGTGCCAGCAGTACTCCGGGACTAGCGGGGAAAGAGACCCAGTACTTC.

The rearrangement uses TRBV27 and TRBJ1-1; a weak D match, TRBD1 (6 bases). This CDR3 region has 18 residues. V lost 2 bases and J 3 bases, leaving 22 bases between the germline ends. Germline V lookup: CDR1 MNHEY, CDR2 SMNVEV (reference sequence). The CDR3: CASSLIAVGGQVYTEAFF. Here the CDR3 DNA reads TGTGCCAGCAGTTTAATTGCCGTGGGGGGCCAGGTGTACACTGAAGCTTTCTTT.

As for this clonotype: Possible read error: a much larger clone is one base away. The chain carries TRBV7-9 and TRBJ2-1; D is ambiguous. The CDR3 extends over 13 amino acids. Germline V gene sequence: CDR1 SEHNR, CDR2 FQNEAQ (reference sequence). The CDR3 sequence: CAGSPWNDYEQFF. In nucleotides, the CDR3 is TGTGCCGGCAGCCCGTGGAACGACTATGAGCAGTTCTTC.

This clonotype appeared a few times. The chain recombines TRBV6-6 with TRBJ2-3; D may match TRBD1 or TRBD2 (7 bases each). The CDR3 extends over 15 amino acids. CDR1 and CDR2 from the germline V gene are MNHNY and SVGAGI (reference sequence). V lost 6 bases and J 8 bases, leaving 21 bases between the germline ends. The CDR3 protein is CASSQAAGGVPTQYF. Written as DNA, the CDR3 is TGTGCCAGCAGCCAAGCAGCAGGGGGGGTCCCTACGCAGTATTTT.

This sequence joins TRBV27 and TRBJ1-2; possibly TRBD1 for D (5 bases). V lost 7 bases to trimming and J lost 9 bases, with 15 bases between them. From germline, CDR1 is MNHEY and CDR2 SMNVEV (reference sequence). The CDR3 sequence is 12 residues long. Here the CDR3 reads CASNPGSGRYTF. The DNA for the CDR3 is TGTGCCAGCAACCCGGGCTCGGGACGCTACACCTTC.

The CDR3 DNA is TGTGCCAGCAGTTATGGATTCTGGGATGAGCAGTTCTTC. Its protein product is CASSYGFWDEQFF. The chain combines TRBV6-5 with TRBJ2-1; D unclear. This CDR3 is 13 amino acids long. V was cut by 3 bases and J by 8 bases, with 11 bases left in between. The germline gives CDR1 MNHEY, CDR2 SVGAGI.

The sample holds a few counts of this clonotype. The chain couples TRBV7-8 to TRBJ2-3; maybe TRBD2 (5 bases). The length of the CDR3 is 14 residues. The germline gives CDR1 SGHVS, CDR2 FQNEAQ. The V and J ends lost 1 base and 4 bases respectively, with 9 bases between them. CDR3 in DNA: TGTGCCAGCAGCTTAGAATTGAGGGCAGATACGCAGTATTTT. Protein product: CASSLELRADTQYF.

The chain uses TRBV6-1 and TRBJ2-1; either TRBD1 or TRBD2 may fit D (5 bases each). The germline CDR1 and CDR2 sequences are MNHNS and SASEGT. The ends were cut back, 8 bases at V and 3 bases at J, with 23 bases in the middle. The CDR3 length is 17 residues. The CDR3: CASGPTLGRALYNEQFF. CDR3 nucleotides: TGTGCCAGCGGCCCTACACTGGGGCGGGCCCTCTACAATGAGCAGTTCTTC.

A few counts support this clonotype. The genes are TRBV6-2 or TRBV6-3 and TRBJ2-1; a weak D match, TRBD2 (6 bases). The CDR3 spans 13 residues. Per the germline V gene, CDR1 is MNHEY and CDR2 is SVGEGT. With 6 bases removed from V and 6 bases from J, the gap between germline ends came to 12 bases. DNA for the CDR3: TGTGCCAGCAGAAACGGGACTCTCAATGAGCAGTTCTTC. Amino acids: CASRNGTLNEQFF.

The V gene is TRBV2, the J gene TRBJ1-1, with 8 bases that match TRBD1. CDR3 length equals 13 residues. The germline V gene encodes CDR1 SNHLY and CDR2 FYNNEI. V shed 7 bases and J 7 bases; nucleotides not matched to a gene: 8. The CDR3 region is CASTDTGTGEAFF. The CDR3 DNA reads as TGTGCCAGCACCGATACCGGGACAGGTGAAGCTTTCTTT.

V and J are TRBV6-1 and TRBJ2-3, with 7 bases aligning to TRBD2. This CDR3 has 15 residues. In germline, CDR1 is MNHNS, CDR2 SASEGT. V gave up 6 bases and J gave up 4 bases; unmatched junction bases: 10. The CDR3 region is CASSAGVLGADTQYF. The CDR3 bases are TGTGCCAGCAGCGCGGGAGTTCTTGGTGCAGATACGCAGTATTTT.

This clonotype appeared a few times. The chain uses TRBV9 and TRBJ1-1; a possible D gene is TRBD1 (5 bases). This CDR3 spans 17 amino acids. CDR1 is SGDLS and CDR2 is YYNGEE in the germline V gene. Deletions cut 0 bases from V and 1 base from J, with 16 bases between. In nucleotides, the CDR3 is TGTGCCAGCAGCGTAGAGAACGTCAGGGTAGGGAACACTGAAGCTTTCTTT. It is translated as CASSVENVRVGNTEAFF. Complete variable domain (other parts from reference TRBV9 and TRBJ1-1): DSGVTQTPKHLITATGQRVTLRCSPRSGDLSVYWYQQSLDQGLQFLIQYYNGEERAKGNILERFSAQQFPDLHSELNLSSLELGDSALYFCASSVENVRVGNTEAFFGQGTRLTVV.